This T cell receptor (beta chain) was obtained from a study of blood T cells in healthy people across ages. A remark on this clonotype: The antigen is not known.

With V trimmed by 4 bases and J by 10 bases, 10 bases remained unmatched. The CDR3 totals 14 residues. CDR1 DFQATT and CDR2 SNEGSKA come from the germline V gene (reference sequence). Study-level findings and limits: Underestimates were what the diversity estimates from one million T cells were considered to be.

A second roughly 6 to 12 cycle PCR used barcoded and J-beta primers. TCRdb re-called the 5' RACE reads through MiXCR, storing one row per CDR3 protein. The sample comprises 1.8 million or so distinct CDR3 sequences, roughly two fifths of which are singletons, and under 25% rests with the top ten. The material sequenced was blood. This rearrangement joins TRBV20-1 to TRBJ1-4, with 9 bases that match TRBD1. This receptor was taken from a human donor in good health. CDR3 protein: CSATPGQGVGKLFF. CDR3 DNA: TGCAGTGCTACGCCGGGACAGGGCGTAGGAAAACTGTTTTTT.